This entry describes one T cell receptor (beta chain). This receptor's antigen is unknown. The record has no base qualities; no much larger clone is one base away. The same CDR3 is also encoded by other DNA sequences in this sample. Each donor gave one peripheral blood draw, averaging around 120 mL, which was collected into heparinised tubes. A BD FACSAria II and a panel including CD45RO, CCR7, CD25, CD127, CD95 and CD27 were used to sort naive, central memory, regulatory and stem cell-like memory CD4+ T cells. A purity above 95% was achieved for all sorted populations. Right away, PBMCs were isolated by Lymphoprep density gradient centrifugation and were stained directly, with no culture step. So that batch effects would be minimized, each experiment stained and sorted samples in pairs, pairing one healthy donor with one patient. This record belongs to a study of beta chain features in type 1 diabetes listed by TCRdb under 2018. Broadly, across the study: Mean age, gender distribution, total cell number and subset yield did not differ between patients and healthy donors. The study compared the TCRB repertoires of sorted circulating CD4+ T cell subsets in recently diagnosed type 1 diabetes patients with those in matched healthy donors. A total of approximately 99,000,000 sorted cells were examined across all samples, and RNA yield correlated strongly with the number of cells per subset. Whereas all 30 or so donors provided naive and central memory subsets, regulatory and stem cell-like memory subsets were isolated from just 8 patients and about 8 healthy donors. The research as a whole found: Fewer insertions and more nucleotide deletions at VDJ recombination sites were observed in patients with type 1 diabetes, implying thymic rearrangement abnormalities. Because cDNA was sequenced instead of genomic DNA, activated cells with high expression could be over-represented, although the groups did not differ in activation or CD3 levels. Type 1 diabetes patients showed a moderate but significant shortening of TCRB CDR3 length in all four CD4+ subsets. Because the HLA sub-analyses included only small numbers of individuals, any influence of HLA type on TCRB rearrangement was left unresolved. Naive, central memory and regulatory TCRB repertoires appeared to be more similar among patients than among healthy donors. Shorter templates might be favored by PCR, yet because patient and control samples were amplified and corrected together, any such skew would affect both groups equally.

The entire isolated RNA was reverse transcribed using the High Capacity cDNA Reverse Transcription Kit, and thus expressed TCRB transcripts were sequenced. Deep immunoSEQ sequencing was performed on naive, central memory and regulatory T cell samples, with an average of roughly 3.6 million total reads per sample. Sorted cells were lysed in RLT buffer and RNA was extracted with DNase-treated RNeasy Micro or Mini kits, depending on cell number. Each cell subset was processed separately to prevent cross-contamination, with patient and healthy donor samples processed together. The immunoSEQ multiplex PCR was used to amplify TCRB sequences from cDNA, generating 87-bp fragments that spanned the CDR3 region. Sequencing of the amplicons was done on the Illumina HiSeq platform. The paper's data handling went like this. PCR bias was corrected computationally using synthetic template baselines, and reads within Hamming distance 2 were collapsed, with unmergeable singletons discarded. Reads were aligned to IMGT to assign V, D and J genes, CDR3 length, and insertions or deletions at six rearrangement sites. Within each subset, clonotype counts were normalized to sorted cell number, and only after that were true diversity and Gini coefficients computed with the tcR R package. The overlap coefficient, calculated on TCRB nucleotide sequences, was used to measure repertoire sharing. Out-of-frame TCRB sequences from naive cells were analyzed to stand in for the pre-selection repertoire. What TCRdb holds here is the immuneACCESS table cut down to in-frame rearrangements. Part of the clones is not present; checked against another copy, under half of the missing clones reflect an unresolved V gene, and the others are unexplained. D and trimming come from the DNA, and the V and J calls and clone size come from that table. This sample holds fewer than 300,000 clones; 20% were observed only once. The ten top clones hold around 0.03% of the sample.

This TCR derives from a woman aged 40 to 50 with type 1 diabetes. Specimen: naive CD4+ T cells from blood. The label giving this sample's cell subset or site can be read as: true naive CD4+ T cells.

The DNA is TGTGCCAGCAGCCTACAGGAGAACACTGAAGCTTTCTTT. The encoded protein is CASSLQENTEAFF. The chain is assembled from TRBV7-3 and TRBJ1-1; a tentative D call is TRBD1 (5 bases match). Via the germline V gene, CDR1 is SGHTA and CDR2 FQGTGA. Trimming takes 5 bases from V and 1 base from J, and the germline ends sit 8 bases apart. The CDR3 runs 13 residues from the cysteine to the phenylalanine. Kept here is only the CDR3 DNA, which spans 39 bases and is read in frame from base 1.